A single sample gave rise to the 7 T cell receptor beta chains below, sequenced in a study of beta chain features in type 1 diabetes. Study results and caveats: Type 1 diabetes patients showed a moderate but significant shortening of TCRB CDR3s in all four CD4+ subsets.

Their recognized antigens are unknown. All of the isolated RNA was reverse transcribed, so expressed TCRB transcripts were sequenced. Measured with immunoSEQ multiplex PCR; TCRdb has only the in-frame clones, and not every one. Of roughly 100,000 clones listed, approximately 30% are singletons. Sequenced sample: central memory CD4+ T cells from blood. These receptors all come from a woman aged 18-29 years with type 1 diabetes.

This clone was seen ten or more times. The CDR3 DNA reads as TGTGCCAGCAGCTTTCAGGGCGGGAGGCACACCGGGGAGCTGTTTTTT. This codes for CASSFQGGRHTGELFF. The chain has TRBV7-9 and TRBJ2-2; 8 nucleotides align to TRBD2. Germline V gene data show CDR1 as SEHNR and CDR2 as FQNEAQ (reference sequence). Trimming at V came to 3 bases and at J to 3 bases, leaving 6 bases not matched to a gene. The CDR3 length is 16 residues.

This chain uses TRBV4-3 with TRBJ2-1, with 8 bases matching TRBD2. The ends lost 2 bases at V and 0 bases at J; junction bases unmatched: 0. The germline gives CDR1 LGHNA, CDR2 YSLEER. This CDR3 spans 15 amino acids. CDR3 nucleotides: TGCGCCAGCAGCCAAAGCGGGAGCTCCTACAATGAGCAGTTCTTC. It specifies CASSQSGSSYNEQFF.

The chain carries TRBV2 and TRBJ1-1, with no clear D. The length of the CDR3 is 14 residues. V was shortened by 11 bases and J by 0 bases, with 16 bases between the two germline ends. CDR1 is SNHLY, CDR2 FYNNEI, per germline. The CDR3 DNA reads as TGTGCCTCCCGGGGATTGTACGTGAACACTGAAGCTTTCTTT. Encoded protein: CASRGLYVNTEAFF.

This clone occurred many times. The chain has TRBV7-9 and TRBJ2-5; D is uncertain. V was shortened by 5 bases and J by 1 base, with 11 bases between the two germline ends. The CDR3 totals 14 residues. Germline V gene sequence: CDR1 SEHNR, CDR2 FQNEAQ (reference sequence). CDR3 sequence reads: CASSPNTVQETQYF. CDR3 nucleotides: TGTGCCAGCAGCCCGAATACAGTCCAAGAGACCCAGTACTTC.

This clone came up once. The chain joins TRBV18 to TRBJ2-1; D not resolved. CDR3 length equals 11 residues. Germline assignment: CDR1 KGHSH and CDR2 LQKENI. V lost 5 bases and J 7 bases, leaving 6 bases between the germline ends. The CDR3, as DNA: TGTGCCAGCTCAAGAGTGAATGAGCAGTTCTTC. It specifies CASSRVNEQFF.

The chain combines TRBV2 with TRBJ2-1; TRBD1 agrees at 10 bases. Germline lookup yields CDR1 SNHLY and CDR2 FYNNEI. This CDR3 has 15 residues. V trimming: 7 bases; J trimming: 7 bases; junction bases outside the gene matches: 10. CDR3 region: CASNSKGQGQNEQFF. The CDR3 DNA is TGTGCCAGCAATTCTAAGGGACAGGGGCAAAATGAGCAGTTCTTC.

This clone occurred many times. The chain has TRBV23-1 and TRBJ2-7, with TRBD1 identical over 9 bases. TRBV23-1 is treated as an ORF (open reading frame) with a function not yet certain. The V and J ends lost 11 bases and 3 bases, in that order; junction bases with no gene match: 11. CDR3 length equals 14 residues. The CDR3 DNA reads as TGCGCCGACAGTCACCCGACAGGGGGCTACGAGCAGTACGTC. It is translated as CADSHPTGGYEQYV.